The 19 T cell receptor beta chains below all came from one sample that was sequenced in a study of cytomegalovirus exposure and HLA in healthy donors listed by TCRdb under 2017. The library was made by the immunoSEQ multiplex PCR assay. For the multiplex PCR, a mixture combining 60 forward primers for TCR Vbeta segments and 13 reverse primers for TCR Jbeta segments was used. TCRdb took over this immuneACCESS table, retaining in-frame rearrangements with V and J assigned. Such tables are incomplete; in checked studies, under half of the missing clones stem from an unresolved V gene, and the remainder is unexplained. The sample table records more than 95,000 clones; about 71% of these occur just once. Of the sample, 3% to 4% falls within the top ten clones. Sequencing was done on a sample of PBMCs. The receptors derive from a woman aged 50 to 65 in good health and CMV-seronegative.

The J gene is TRBJ2-7, the V gene TRBV29-1; unclear D gene. CDR1 is SQVTM, CDR2 ANQGSEA, per germline. CDR3 size: 13 residues. V lost 8 bases to trimming and J lost 0 bases, with 14 bases between them. The CDR3 is CSIIWADSYEQYF. The CDR3 region has the DNA TGCAGCATTATCTGGGCCGACTCCTACGAGCAGTACTTC.

This rearrangement joins TRBV19 to TRBJ1-1; 8 bases are shared with TRBD1. Trimming cost V 7 bases and J 0 bases; bases outside gene matches: 10. Germline values: CDR1 LNHDA, CDR2 SQIVND (reference sequence). CDR3 length: 16 residues. The CDR3 DNA is TGTGCCAGTATTTACAGGGGGAGTTCGATGAACACTGAAGCTTTCTTT. Its translation is CASIYRGSSMNTEAFF.

This clone was seen once. The CDR3 DNA reads TGCAGCGTGGGGTCCAGGCCAACAAGCCCCAAGCGGGTACTATACAATGAGCAGTTCTTC. Translated: CSVGSRPTSPKRVLYNEQFF. V is TRBV29-1 and J is TRBJ2-1, with D possibly being TRBD2 (6 bases). Germline V gene data show CDR1 as SQVTM and CDR2 as ANQGSEA. The CDR3 loop spans 20 amino acids. V was clipped by 6 bases and J by 4 bases, with 34 bases between them.

This chain links TRBV9 with TRBJ2-1, with D perhaps matching TRBD1 (6 bases). Trimming took off 0 bases at V and 8 bases at J, with 15 bases between the two ends. CDR1 is SGDLS and CDR2 is YYNGEE in the germline V gene. The CDR3 runs to 15 residues. The DNA of the CDR3 is TGTGCCAGCAGCGTAGAGGCAGGGGTCGTTGATGAGCAGTTCTTC. Translating it yields CASSVEAGVVDEQFF.

CDR3 protein: CASGTEQFF. CDR3 nucleotide sequence: TGTGCCAGCGGGACAGAGCAGTTCTTC. The chain couples TRBV27 to TRBJ2-1; the D gene is possibly TRBD1 (6 bases). The CDR3 covers 9 residues. Looked up from germline, CDR1 is MNHEY and CDR2 is SMNVEV (reference sequence). V lost 8 bases and J 10 bases, leaving 6 bases between the germline ends.

The chain recombines TRBV6-5 with TRBJ2-7; tentatively, D is TRBD1 (6 bases). V lost 0 bases and J 0 bases, leaving 12 bases between the germline ends. Germline values: CDR1 MNHEY, CDR2 SVGAGI. The length of the CDR3 is 16 residues. CDR3 in DNA: TGTGCCAGCAGTTACTCGTGGGGGCACCGCTCCTACGAGCAGTACTTC. This gives the protein CASSYSWGHRSYEQYF.

For this clone: The junction and the germline gene differ at one end; a read error may be behind it. The rearrangement joins TRBV7-3 to TRBJ2-1; 7 bases are shared with TRBD2. The CDR3 covers 14 residues. Germline V CDR1 and CDR2: SGHTA, FQGTGA. The CDR3, as DNA: TGCGCCTCGATTAAAGGGGAGGGAAGGGGTGAGCAGTTCTTC. Translated, it gives CASIKGEGRGEQFF.

As concerns this clone: The germline gene is not matched at one end of the junction; a read error may be the cause. The chain carries TRBV9 and TRBJ1-5, with D possibly being TRBD1 (6 bases). Germline-derived CDR1 and CDR2 are SGDLS and YYNGEE. The length of the CDR3 is 13 residues. CDR3 residues: CASSRATGQPQQF. In DNA form, the CDR3 reads TGTGCCAGCAGCCGCGCGACAGGTCAGCCCCAGCAGTTT.

In this sample, this clone turned up a few times. The chain employs TRBV6-4 and TRBJ2-2, with a possible D match to TRBD1 (6 bases). V lost 3 bases to trimming and J lost 4 bases, with 12 bases between them. The CDR3 has 15 residues. From germline, CDR1 is MRHNA and CDR2 SNTAGT. CDR3 nucleotides: TGTGCCAGCAGTGAACAGGGTCGCGCCACCGGGGAGCTGTTTTTT. The encoded protein is CASSEQGRATGELFF.

The genes are TRBV27 and TRBJ2-7, with D possibly matching TRBD2 (6 bases). The germline gives CDR1 MNHEY, CDR2 SMNVEV (reference sequence). With 5 bases removed from V and 4 bases from J, the gap between germline ends came to 18 bases. The CDR3 loop spans 15 amino acids. The CDR3 sequence is CASSPRGDSTYEQYF. CDR3 DNA: TGTGCCAGCAGTCCCCGCGGGGACTCGACATACGAGCAGTACTTC.

This clone showed up just a few times. CDR3 DNA: TGTGCCAGCAGCTCACAGGGTGTTGGCGGGGAGCTGTTTTTT. Translating it yields CASSSQGVGGELFF. The gene calls are TRBV7-9 and TRBJ2-2; tentative D call: TRBD1 (6 bases). Germline V gene data show CDR1 as SEHNR and CDR2 as FQNEAQ (reference sequence). CDR3 length: 14 amino acids. Trimming removed 4 bases from V and 7 bases from J, with 13 bases in between.

This rearrangement joins TRBV2 to TRBJ1-5, with D perhaps TRBD1 (6 bases). The CDR3 totals 13 residues. With 7 bases removed from V and 6 bases from J, the gap between germline ends came to 13 bases. From germline, CDR1 is SNHLY and CDR2 FYNNEI. The CDR3 is CASTGGGGQPQHF. CDR3 DNA sequence: TGTGCCAGCACCGGGGGGGGCGGTCAGCCCCAGCATTTT.

This chain connects TRBV30 to TRBJ1-5; 7 bases agree with TRBD1. The CDR3 totals 16 residues. CDR1 and CDR2 from the germline V gene are GTSNPN and SVGIG (reference sequence). After removal of 1 base from V and 0 bases from J, the junction contained 6 bases not matched to a gene. The chain's CDR3 is CAWSAWDSRSNQPQHF. In DNA form, the CDR3 reads TGTGCCTGGAGTGCCTGGGACAGCCGTAGCAATCAGCCCCAGCATTTT.

The chain links TRBV7-2 to TRBJ2-7, with D uncertain. This CDR3 contains 15 residues. Trimming took off 0 bases at V and 2 bases at J, with 11 bases between the two ends. The germline gives CDR1 SGHTA, CDR2 FQGNSA. The CDR3 is CASSLALSAAYEQYF. The CDR3 DNA is TGTGCCAGCAGCTTAGCGCTTTCGGCGGCCTACGAGCAGTACTTC.

The rearrangement joins TRBV15 to TRBJ2-7, with D unclear. Trimming left V 0 bases short and J 3 bases short, with 6 bases between. CDR3 size: 13 residues. CDR1 is LNHNV, CDR2 YYDKDF, per germline (reference sequence). The CDR3 region has the DNA TGTGCCACCAGCAGAGATCCCAACTACGAGCAGTACTTC. Translating gives CATSRDPNYEQYF.

The CDR3: CASSFGSSGRTSYEQYF. The CDR3 coding sequence is TGTGCCAGCAGCTTTGGGTCTAGCGGGAGGACCTCCTACGAGCAGTACTTC. The chain has TRBV5-4 and TRBJ2-7; 11 bases align to TRBD2. Germline CDR1 SGHNT, CDR2 YYREEE (reference sequence). The CDR3 totals 17 residues. Trimming took 2 bases from V and 0 from J; bases not matched to a gene: 7.

There are a few counts of this clone. This sequence joins TRBV7-8 and TRBJ2-2; TRBD1 matches at 10 bases. The germline V gene encodes CDR1 SGHVS and CDR2 FQNEAQ. This CDR3 is 15 amino acids long. Trimming at V came to 7 bases and at J to 3 bases, leaving 5 bases not matched to a gene. The CDR3 nucleotides read TGTGCCAGCACAACCGGACAGGGGGACACCGGGGAGCTGTTTTTT. Translation gives CASTTGQGDTGELFF.

The chain is built from TRBV28 and TRBJ2-7; D is unresolved. The germline CDR1 and CDR2 sequences are MDHEN and SYDVKM. V lost 6 bases and J lost 4, with 13 bases in between. This CDR3 has 13 amino acids. This CDR3 is CASRSAGLYEQYF. CDR3 in DNA: TGTGCCAGCAGATCCGCCGGGTTATACGAGCAGTACTTC.

The V and J genes are TRBV6-5 and TRBJ2-7, with 7 bases fitting TRBD1. J was trimmed by 3 bases and V by 6 bases; bases with no gene match: 8. The germline gives CDR1 MNHEY, CDR2 SVGAGI. The CDR3 consists of 14 residues. The CDR3 nucleotides read TGTGCCAGCAGCCCATACAGGGGTTTCTACGAGCAGTACTTC. Amino acids: CASSPYRGFYEQYF.